Sequencing of this T cell receptor (beta chain) was carried out in a study of blood T cell repertoires in COVID-19. Study details: Sites across the United States, Italy and Spain contributed samples from acute and convalescent COVID-19. T cells, B-cell-depleted T cells, or PBMCs provided the cDNA or gDNA that served as material.

The CDR3 loop spans 13 amino acids. Germline CDR1 reads MNHEY; CDR2 reads SVGAGI. V lost 8 bases, J lost 7 bases, and 6 bases stayed unmatched. This clone was seen just once. In the original workflow: For nucleated cells, counts were estimated from reference gene primer amplification. Produced via immunoSEQ multiplex PCR; TCRdb's table is partial and in-frame only. That table is the source of V, J and clone size, and D and trimming were worked out from the DNA. The sample lists under 75,000 clones, 70% to 90% occurring once. The receptor was isolated from a man younger than 40 with acute or convalescent COVID-19. The material sequenced was peripheral blood. This chain connects TRBV6-5 to TRBJ2-4; 9 nucleotides match TRBD1. The CDR3 loop is CASQGTGWNIQYF. The CDR3 DNA sequence: TGTGCCAGCCAGGGGACAGGGTGGAACATTCAGTACTTC.